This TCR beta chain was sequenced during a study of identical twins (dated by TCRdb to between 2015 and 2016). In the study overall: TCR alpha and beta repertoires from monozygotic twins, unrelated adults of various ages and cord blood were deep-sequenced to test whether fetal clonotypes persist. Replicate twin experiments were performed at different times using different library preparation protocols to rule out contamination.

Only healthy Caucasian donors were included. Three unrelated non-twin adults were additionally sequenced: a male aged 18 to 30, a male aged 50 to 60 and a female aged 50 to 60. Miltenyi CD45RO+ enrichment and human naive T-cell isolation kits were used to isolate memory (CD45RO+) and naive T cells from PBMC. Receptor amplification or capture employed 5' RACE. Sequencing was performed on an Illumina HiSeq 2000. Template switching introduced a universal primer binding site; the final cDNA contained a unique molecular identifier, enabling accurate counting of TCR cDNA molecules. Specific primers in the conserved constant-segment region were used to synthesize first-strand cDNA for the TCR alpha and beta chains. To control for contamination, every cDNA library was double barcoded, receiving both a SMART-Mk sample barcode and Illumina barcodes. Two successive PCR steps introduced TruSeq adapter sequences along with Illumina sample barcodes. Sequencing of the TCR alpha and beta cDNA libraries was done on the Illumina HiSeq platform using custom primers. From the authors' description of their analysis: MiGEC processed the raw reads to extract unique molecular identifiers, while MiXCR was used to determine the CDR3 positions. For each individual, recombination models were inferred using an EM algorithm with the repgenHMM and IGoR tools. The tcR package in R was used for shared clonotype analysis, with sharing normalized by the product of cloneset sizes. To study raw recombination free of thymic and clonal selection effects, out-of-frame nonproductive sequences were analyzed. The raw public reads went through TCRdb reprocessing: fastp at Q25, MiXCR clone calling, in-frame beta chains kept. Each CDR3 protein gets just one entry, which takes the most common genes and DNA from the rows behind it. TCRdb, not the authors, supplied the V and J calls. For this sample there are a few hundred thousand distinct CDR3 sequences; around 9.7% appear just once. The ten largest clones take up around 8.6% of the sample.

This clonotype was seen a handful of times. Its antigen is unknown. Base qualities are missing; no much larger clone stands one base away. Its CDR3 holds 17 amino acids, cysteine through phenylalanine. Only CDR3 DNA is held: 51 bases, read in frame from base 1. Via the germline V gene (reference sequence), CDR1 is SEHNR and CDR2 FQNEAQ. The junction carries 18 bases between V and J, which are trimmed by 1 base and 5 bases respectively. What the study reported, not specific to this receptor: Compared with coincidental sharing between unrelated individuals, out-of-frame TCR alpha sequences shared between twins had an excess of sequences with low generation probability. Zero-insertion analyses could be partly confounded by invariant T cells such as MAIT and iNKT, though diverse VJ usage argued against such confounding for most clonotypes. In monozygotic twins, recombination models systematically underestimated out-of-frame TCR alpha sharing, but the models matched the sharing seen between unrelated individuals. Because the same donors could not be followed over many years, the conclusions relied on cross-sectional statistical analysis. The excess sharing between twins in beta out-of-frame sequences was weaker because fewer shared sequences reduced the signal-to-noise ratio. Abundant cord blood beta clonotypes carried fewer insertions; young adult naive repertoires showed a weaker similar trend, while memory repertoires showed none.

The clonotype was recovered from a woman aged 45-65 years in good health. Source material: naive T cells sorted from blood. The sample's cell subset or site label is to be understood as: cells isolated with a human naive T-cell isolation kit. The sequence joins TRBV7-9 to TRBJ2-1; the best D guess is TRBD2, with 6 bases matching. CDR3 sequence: CASSLEAIGSRDNEQFF. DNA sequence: TGTGCCAGCAGCTTAGAAGCCATCGGGAGTAGGGACAATGAGCAGTTCTTC.